This TCR beta chain is from a study of T cell responses to AZD1222 COVID-19 vaccine listed by TCRdb under 2021. Looking at the study overall: Because spike-specific TCR depth and breadth did not differ between the two schedules, AZD1222 recipients who got a second dose at roughly 4 weeks were pooled with those who got a second dose at roughly 12 weeks. TCR sequencing was performed for some 250 trial participants, of whom approximately 200 were given two doses of AZD1222 and approximately 25 were given two doses of MenACWY control vaccine. Trial participants were enrolled into age subgroups of 18-55, 56-69 and 70-plus years, which contained about 150, 28 and 57 TCR-sequenced participants, respectively.

The CDR3 measures 18 amino acids from cysteine to phenylalanine. Left in the record is the CDR3 DNA by itself, 54 bases read in frame from the first base. The germline V gene (reference sequence) sets CDR1 to SEHNR and CDR2 to FQNEAQ. Cut back by 2 bases and 1 base, the V and J ends lie 20 bases apart. Taken with the paper, the label for time point translates to: baseline before first vaccination. Vaccinee samples came from UK trials COV001 and COV002, including a single-blind randomized controlled phase 2/3 trial of AZD1222 (ChAdOx1 nCoV-19) in healthy adults. For TCRbeta chain sequencing, PBMC samples from trial participants were taken at day 0 and at day 28 after the second dose. The CDR3 regions of human TCRbeta chains were analyzed by immunosequencing. The study's processing was this. TCRs in the repertoires were compared against a reference library of SARS-CoV-2-specific TCRs that had been generated with the MIRA antigen-specificity platform. Breadth meant the fraction of unique TCRs that were SARS-CoV-2-associated, whereas depth meant the fraction of total T cells that were SARS-CoV-2-associated. Using the MIRA data, each spike-specific TCR was mapped to the spike region that the TCR reacts to and placed in a CD4 or CD8 class. Log10-transformed breadth and depth values were compared by one-way ANOVA with Sidak's multiple comparisons tests. TCRdb stores this immuneACCESS table with in-frame sequences only. Part of the clones is absent; in the studies checked, under half of the shortfall reflects unresolved V genes, and no reason is known for the rest. D and trimming come from the DNA, and the V and J calls and clone size come from that table. The sample data list 75,000 to 100,000 clones, and around 90% of these were observed just once. 2% to 2.5% of the sample lies in the top ten.

Summary of the overall study and its limitations: The 56-69-year group was small, and its depth increase did not reach significance, likely because of low power. CD4 TCRs associated with the vaccine covered the entire spike protein, and the dominant responses were in regions 160-218 and 743-854. Participants were mostly white British, with more females than males. The authors suggested clonal diversity may have been underestimated. Reportedly, close to half of the unique spike-specific TCRs recognized epitopes lying outside the regions that are mutated in the B.1.351 and B.1.1.7 variants. Because no samples from the day 14 peak response were available, repertoires could be characterized only after the peak T cell response. A significant rise in spike-specific TCR breadth and depth was observed after two AZD1222 doses relative to day 0 and relative to MenACWY recipients. Conclusions about previously exposed vaccinees were limited because only five to seven AZD1222 recipients were SARS-CoV-2 seropositive at baseline.

Concerning this clone itself: The clone's antigen remains unknown. Base qualities are not at hand, and no much larger clone is one base apart.

Sample: peripheral blood, taken on day 0 of AZD1222 vaccination. This TCR was recovered from an adult in good health. The receptor chain draws on TRBV7-9 and TRBJ1-1, and possibly TRBD1, on 5 matching bases. The CDR3: CASSLSNPGFWENTEAFF. The nucleotides are TGTGCCAGCAGCTTATCAAACCCAGGGTTTTGGGAGAACACTGAAGCTTTCTTT.